This TCR beta chain came from a study of T-cell memory formation after mild COVID-19. Study-wide background: Largely donor-specific sequence clusters came from a couple of donors.

In its sample, this clonotype was seen a few times. Its antigen is as yet unknown. 5'RACE primed at constant segments yielded TCR alpha and TCR beta cDNA libraries bearing sample barcodes and UMIs. TCRdb called the 5' RACE reads again in MiXCR, with one record for every CDR3 protein. This table holds a few hundred thousand distinct CDR3 sequences, roughly 13% found once. Germline assignment: CDR1 SGHTA and CDR2 FQGNSA. This CDR3 has 13 residues. The V gene lost 8 bases and the J gene lost 8 bases, with 15 bases spanning the gap. Regarding the study as a whole: In pre-infection memory, a portion of responding clones appeared, which suggested that cross-reactive memory joined. The main location of contracting CD4+ clones was CM and EM, and that of contracting CD8+ clones was EMRA.

The sequenced sample was PBMCs or a T cell subset sorted from them (not recorded which). The J gene is TRBJ1-4, the V gene TRBV7-2, with D perhaps TRBD1 (5 bases). The sequence derives from a man between 18 and 29 years old who had mild COVID-19 (a few samples of this study predate the infection). Cell type and time point are not known. CDR3 amino acids: CASRQGLFEKLFF. The CDR3 nucleotides are TGTGCCAGCCGCCAGGGACTGTTCGAAAAACTGTTTTTT.